This T cell receptor (beta chain) was identified in a study of T cells after posttransplantation cyclophosphamide. Study-level results: TRB clonality was highly associated with recipient CMV seropositivity and reactivation.

Some clones are missing from TCRdb's copy, which holds only in-frame ones; the method was immunoSEQ multiplex PCR. This sample has 30,000 to 35,000 clones and no singletons, with approximately 6.7% in the ten largest. This clone appeared many times. Antigen specificity is unknown. Source material: PBMCs. The source is a woman aged 50 to 60 in good health and a related stem cell transplant donor.

The CDR3 loop reads CASSLERVTEAFF. CDR3 in DNA: TGTGCCAGCAGCCTTGAACGGGTCACTGAAGCTTTCTTT. J is TRBJ1-1 and V is TRBV11-1; no clear D gene. Trimming took off 5 bases at V and 4 bases at J, with 11 bases between the two ends. The CDR3 consists of 13 residues. From germline, CDR1 is SGHAT and CDR2 FQDESV (reference sequence).